The 28 T cell receptor beta chains below come from one sample, sequenced in a study of T cell clonality in common variable immunodeficiency. Only in-frame clones appear in the TCRdb table, and some are missing; sequencing was by immunoSEQ multiplex PCR. This set yields 50,000 to 60,000 clones and no singletons; the top ten hold about 2%. The sequenced sample was peripheral blood mononuclear cells. These receptor sequences come from a person aged 18-69 years in good health.

The sample holds many counts of this clone. The CDR3 protein is CSGEGDRGRVDTQYF. Incomplete CDR3 DNA: TGCAGTGGGGAGGGGGACAGGGGGCGTGTAGATACG. The chain joins TRBV20-1 to TRBJ2-3; 12 bases agree with TRBD1. The read gets to within 3 residues of the CDR3 end, and the germline J gene fills in the rest. This CDR3 is built from 15 residues. From germline, CDR1 is DFQATT and CDR2 SNEGSKA (reference sequence). V was clipped by 7 bases and J by 5 bases; unmatched bases: 10.

This clone was found many times. The read halts 3 residues ahead of the CDR3 end, with the missing end drawn from the germline J gene. The chain links TRBV19 to TRBJ2-1, with D possibly being TRBD2 (6 bases). Per germline, CDR1 LNHDA and CDR2 SQIVND (reference sequence). The CDR3 spans 12 residues. Trimming cost V 6 bases and J 9 bases, with 12 bases left between them. CDR3 sequence: CASSPKTSEQFF. The sequenced part of the CDR3 DNA is TGTGCCAGTAGCCCTAAGACTAGTGAG. Variable domain in full (rest from reference TRBV19 and TRBJ2-1): DGGITQSPKYLFRKEGQNVTLSCEQNLNHDAMYWYRQDPGQGLRLIYYSQIVNDFQKGDIAEGYSVSREKKESFPLTVTSAQKNPTAFYLCASSPKTSEQFFGPGTRLTVL.

This clone was recorded at least ten times. The CDR3 bases that were read are TGTGCCAGCCTCGTTTTAGGGGCGAGGACAGATACG. This sequence encodes CASLVLGARTDT. The whole CDR3 protein reads CASLVLGARTDTQYF. The rearrangement links TRBV5-4 to TRBJ2-3; possibly TRBD1 for D (5 bases). Read sequence stops 3 residues before the CDR3 end, and the germline J gene provides the missing end. This CDR3 has 15 amino acids. Trimming shortened V by 7 bases and J by 3 bases, and 18 bases separated the two germline ends. CDR1 SGHNT and CDR2 YYREEE come from the germline V gene (reference sequence). Looking up the rest from reference TRBV5-4 and TRBJ2-3 gives the full variable domain: ETGVTQSPTHLIKTRGQQVTLRCSSQSGHNTVSWYQQALGQGPQFIFQYYREEENGRGNFPPRFSGLQFPNYSSELNVNALELDDSALYLCASLVLGARTDTQYFGPGTRLTVL.

There are many counts of this clone. The read terminates 3 residues before the CDR3 end, so the remaining end is supplied by the germline J gene. The J gene is TRBJ2-5, the V gene TRBV29-1; 7 bases are shared with TRBD1. Germline V gives CDR1 SQVTM, CDR2 ANQGSEA. The CDR3 contains 13 residues. V dropped 3 bases and J dropped 1; count of bases not matched to a gene: 2. The CDR3 protein is CSVERGLQETQYF. The CDR3 bases that were read are TGCAGCGTTGAGAGGGGGCTCCAAGAGACC. Filled out from reference TRBV29-1 and TRBJ2-5, the complete variable domain reads SAVISQKPSRDICQRGTSLTIQCQVDSQVTMMFWYRQQPGQSLTLIATANQGSEATYESGFVIDKFPISRPNLTFSTLTVSNMSPEDSSIYLCSVERGLQETQYFGPGTRLLVL.

This clone was detected many times. The CDR3 extends 3 residues past the end of the read, so its final part is completed from the germline J gene. The rearrangement uses TRBV7-6 and TRBJ2-7; D may be TRBD1 (5 bases). The CDR3 is 17 residues long. Germline-derived CDR1 and CDR2 are SGHVS and FNYEAQ. The V end was cut by 1 base, the J end by 4 bases, with 20 bases between. CDR3 bases read: TGTGCCAGCAGCTTAGATGACAGCTCTGAAGCTCCGTACGAG. It encodes CASSLDDSSEAPYE. In full, the CDR3 reads CASSLDDSSEAPYEQYF.

This clone was observed at least ten times. The read falls 3 residues short of the CDR3 end, and the missing part is taken from the germline J gene. The V gene is TRBV19, the J gene TRBJ2-1; 9 nucleotides line up with TRBD1. The CDR3 sequence is 14 residues long. Trimming removed 6 bases from V and 9 bases from J; junction bases left unmatched: 9. The germline CDR1 and CDR2 sequences are LNHDA and SQIVND (reference sequence). The CDR3: CASSRDRDVGEQFF. CDR3 DNA, as far as it was read: TGTGCCAGTAGCCGGGACAGGGATGTCGGTGAG. The variable domain in full, completed from reference TRBV19 and TRBJ2-1, reads DGGITQSPKYLFRKEGQNVTLSCEQNLNHDAMYWYRQDPGQGLRLIYYSQIVNDFQKGDIAEGYSVSREKKESFPLTVTSAQKNPTAFYLCASSRDRDVGEQFFGPGTRLTVL.

There are many counts of this clone. The read is 3 residues too short to cover the CDR3 end, so that end is filled in from the germline J gene. The chain employs TRBV19 and TRBJ1-4; 7 positions agree with TRBD1. Losses at the gene ends were 1 base for V and 5 bases for J; bases not matched to a gene: 4. The CDR3 sequence is 15 residues long. The germline gives CDR1 LNHDA, CDR2 SQIVND (reference sequence). CDR3 sequence reads: CASSIGGTVNEKLFF. The CDR3 DNA, read in part, is TGTGCCAGTAGTATAGGCGGGACAGTAAATGAAAAA.

Many counts were recorded for this clone. The read falls 3 residues short of the CDR3 end, and the missing part is taken from the germline J gene. V usage is TRBV10-3 and J usage is TRBJ2-1; 9 positions agree with TRBD1. V gave up 0 bases and J gave up 1 base; unmatched junction bases: 4. Per germline, CDR1 ENHRY and CDR2 SYGVKD. The CDR3 is 17 residues long. CDR3 DNA (partial): TGTGCCATCAGTGAGTCTTCGGGACAGGGTTCCTACAATGAG. Its protein is CAISESSGQGSYNE. The entire CDR3 protein is CAISESSGQGSYNEQFF.

This clone turned up a few times. The read falls 3 residues short of the CDR3 end, and the missing part is taken from the germline J gene. V and J are TRBV30 and TRBJ1-5, with D possibly matching TRBD1 (5 bases). The V gene's germline CDR1 is GTSNPN and CDR2 SVGIG (reference sequence). V was shortened by 2 bases and J by 6 bases, with 11 bases between the two germline ends. CDR3 length equals 13 residues. The CDR3 sequence: CAWSSSGGQPQHF. Incomplete CDR3 DNA: TGTGCCTGGAGTTCTTCGGGGGGTCAGCCC. Based on the CDR3 plus reference TRBV30 and TRBJ1-5, the full variable domain is SQTIHQWPATLVQPVGSPLSLECTVEGTSNPNLYWYRQAAGRGLQLLFYSVGIGQISSEVPQNLSASRPQDRQFILSSKKLLLSDSGFYLCAWSSSGGQPQHFGDGTRLSIL.

This clone appeared many times. The read falls 3 residues short of the CDR3 end, and the missing part is taken from the germline J gene. The rearrangement joins TRBV20-1 to TRBJ2-7; 9 bases agree with TRBD2. The CDR3 is 12 residues long. J lost 6 bases, V lost 6 bases, and 6 bases had no gene match. CDR1 and CDR2 from the germline V gene are DFQATT and SNEGSKA (reference sequence). CDR3 DNA, as far as it was read: TGCAGTGCGGCTAGCGGGATTTCCGAG. Protein: CSAASGISE. In full, the CDR3 reads CSAASGISEQYF.

There are many counts of this clone. Coverage ceases 3 residues before the CDR3 finishes, and the germline J gene fills in the end. V gene TRBV2 combines with J gene TRBJ2-3; D possibly corresponds to TRBD2 (6 bases). Germline assignment: CDR1 SNHLY and CDR2 FYNNEI. The V and J ends lost 11 bases and 4 bases respectively, with 25 bases between them. The CDR3 has 16 amino acids. The covered CDR3 bases are TGTGCCGGAGGGGAGACCTTCCTAAAGTCCGCAGATACG. This encodes CAGGETFLKSADT. From start to end, the CDR3 is CAGGETFLKSADTQYF.

This clone was seen only a few times. Coverage ceases 3 residues before the CDR3 finishes, and the germline J gene fills in the end. The V and J genes are TRBV19 and TRBJ1-2; D perhaps matches TRBD1 (5 bases). The germline V gene has CDR1 LNHDA and CDR2 SQIVND (reference sequence). The germline V and J ends were trimmed by 5 bases and 5 bases, with 21 bases remaining between them. The CDR3 covers 16 residues. The CDR3 bases that were read are TGTGCCAGTAGTCTGATGGTATCGACGGACATTTATGGC. Amino acid sequence: CASSLMVSTDIYG. The CDR3 in its entirety is CASSLMVSTDIYGYTF.

This clone has a count of ten or more. The read is 3 residues too short to cover the CDR3 end, so that end is filled in from the germline J gene. This chain connects TRBV5-1 to TRBJ1-1; possible D gene TRBD1, 5 bases. The ends were cut back, 4 bases at V and 6 bases at J, with 10 bases in the middle. This CDR3 is built from 12 residues. Germline V gene lookup returns CDR1 SGHRS and CDR2 YFSETQ. CDR3 DNA, as far as it was read: TGCGCCAGCAGCAGGCAGGGAGCTGAA. It specifies CASSRQGAE. Given in full, the CDR3 is CASSRQGAEAFF. The variable domain in full, with the rest retrieved from reference TRBV5-1 and TRBJ1-1, is KAGVTQTPRYLIKTRGQQVTLSCSPISGHRSVSWYQQTPGQGLQFLFEYFSETQRNKGNFPGRFSGRQFSNSRSEMNVSTLELGDSALYLCASSRQGAEAFFGQGTRLTVV.

This clone has only a few counts. The DNA ends 3 residues before the CDR3 does, and the rest of the CDR3 is filled in from the germline J gene. J is TRBJ2-5 and V is TRBV18; 9 bases are a match to TRBD1. CDR3 length: 15 residues. V lost 0 bases to trimming and J lost 7 bases; unmatched junction nucleotides: 6. CDR1 KGHSH and CDR2 LQKENI come from the germline V gene. The CDR3 sequence: CASSPPGQGSGTQYF. CDR3 DNA (partial): TGTGCCAGCTCACCACCGGGACAGGGATCGGGGACC.

There are many counts of this clone. With the read ending 3 residues before the CDR3 end, the germline J gene is used to fill in that end. This chain connects TRBV19 to TRBJ1-1; TRBD1 is a possible D gene (5 bases). Per the germline V gene, CDR1 is LNHDA and CDR2 is SQIVND (reference sequence). CDR3 length: 13 residues. Trimming took off 5 bases at V and 2 bases at J, with 9 bases between the two ends. CDR3 region: CASSPRVNTEAFF. The sequenced CDR3 bases are TGTGCCAGTAGTCCCAGGGTTAACACTGAA.

Concerning this clone: The missing CDR3 end, 3 residues past where the read stops, is filled in from the germline J gene. This chain links TRBV18 with TRBJ1-3; tentative D call: TRBD1 (6 bases). Trimming removed 0 bases from V and 8 bases from J, with 14 bases in between. Germline V gene sequence: CDR1 KGHSH, CDR2 LQKENI. The CDR3 spans 15 residues. The chain's CDR3 is CASSPPMPGVDTIYF. The DNA read from the CDR3 is TGTGCCAGCTCACCACCGATGCCAGGGGTTGACACC.

This clone was observed a few times. The read ends 3 residues shy of where the CDR3 ends; the end is completed using the germline J gene. The rearrangement joins TRBV7-9 to TRBJ1-1; D remains unclear. The CDR3 runs 15 residues. The V end was cut by 0 bases, the J end by 1 base, with 9 bases between. Germline loops: CDR1 SEHNR, CDR2 FQNEAQ (reference sequence). The CDR3 DNA, read in part, is TGTGCCAGCAGCTTAGCGCTGTCGGGGAACACTGAA. Amino acids: CASSLALSGNTE. The whole CDR3 protein is CASSLALSGNTEAFF.

Ten or more counts support this clone. With the read ending 3 residues before the CDR3 end, the germline J gene is used to fill in that end. The rearrangement links TRBV3-1 (or the pseudogene TRBV3-2) to TRBJ1-4; D perhaps matches TRBD1 (6 bases). Germline loops: CDR1 LGHDT, CDR2 YNNKEL (reference sequence). Trimming took 4 bases from V and 5 from J, leaving 14 bases between them. The CDR3 is 15 residues long. The covered CDR3 bases are TGTGCCAGCAGCCCTAAAACAGGGAGGAATGAAAAA. Residues: CASSPKTGRNEK. From start to end, the CDR3 is CASSPKTGRNEKLFF.

This clone was seen many times. The read ends 3 residues before the CDR3 terminus; that terminus is restored from the germline J gene. The rearrangement uses TRBV10-1 and TRBJ2-3; 10 bases match TRBD2. Trimming removed 0 bases from V and 4 bases from J; junction bases left unmatched: 7. The CDR3 length is 17 residues. Germline V gene sequence: CDR1 WNHNN, CDR2 SYGVQD (reference sequence). The part of the CDR3 DNA that was read is TGCGCCAGCAGTGAGTCTACTAGCGGGATGGGCGCAGATACG. Its protein is CASSESTSGMGADT. The complete CDR3 sequence is CASSESTSGMGADTQYF.

At least ten counts were recorded for this clone. The CDR3 goes on 3 residues after the read ends, and that part is filled in from the germline J gene. This sequence joins TRBV7-9 and TRBJ1-4; D call uncertain. Germline V gives CDR1 SEHNR, CDR2 FQNEAQ (reference sequence). Trimming removed 0 bases from V and 4 bases from J, with 6 bases in between. The length of the CDR3 is 14 residues. Partial CDR3 DNA: TGTGCCAGCAGCTTAGCAGGGTTTAATGAAAAA. Encoded protein: CASSLAGFNEK. The complete CDR3 sequence is CASSLAGFNEKLFF. The entire variable domain, with the rest obtained from reference TRBV7-9 and TRBJ1-4, is as follows: DTGVSQNPRHKITKRGQNVTFRCDPISEHNRLYWYRQTLGQGPEFLTYFQNEAQLEKSRLLSDRFSAERPKGSFSTLEIQRTEQGDSAMYLCASSLAGFNEKLFFGSGTQLSVL.

In this sample, this clone turned up a few times. The read ends 3 residues early relative to the CDR3; the germline J gene fills the gap. The chain combines TRBV18 with TRBJ2-7, with 8 nucleotides matching TRBD1. This CDR3 contains 16 residues. V dropped 3 bases and J dropped 6; count of bases not matched to a gene: 13. The V gene's germline CDR1 is KGHSH and CDR2 LQKENI. CDR3 bases read: TGTGCCAGCTCACCCTCCCCAGCAGGGGGCTTATCCGAG. This sequence encodes CASSPSPAGGLSE. The whole CDR3 reads CASSPSPAGGLSEQYF.

This clone was picked up many times. The CDR3 goes on 3 residues after the read ends, and that part is filled in from the germline J gene. This chain uses TRBV19 with TRBJ2-3; D gene ambiguous. The V gene's germline CDR1 is LNHDA and CDR2 SQIVND (reference sequence). V was pared by 6 bases and J by 1 base, with 23 bases between. The CDR3 is 18 amino acids. The CDR3 is CASSTGQAYFSGTDTQYF. CDR3 DNA, as far as it was read: TGTGCCAGTAGCACTGGCCAGGCCTATTTCTCTGGCACAGATACG.

This clone was recorded at least ten times. The CDR3: CASSSAGTAYEQYF. CDR3 bases read: TGCGCCAGCAGCTCGGCAGGTACAGCCTACGAG. The rearrangement links TRBV5-1 to TRBJ2-7; D gene unclear. From the germline J gene comes the end of the CDR3, since the read stops 3 residues before it. Trimming stripped 3 bases from V and 2 bases from J, with 12 bases between. The CDR3 sequence is 14 residues long. In germline, CDR1 is SGHRS, CDR2 YFSETQ.

This clone came up many times. Read coverage stops 3 residues before the CDR3 terminus; the germline J gene supplies the remainder. V and J are TRBV19 and TRBJ2-3; 7 positions match TRBD2. Germline values: CDR1 LNHDA, CDR2 SQIVND (reference sequence). The CDR3 runs 15 residues. J was trimmed by 0 bases and V by 3 bases; bases with no gene match: 3. The part of the CDR3 DNA that was read is TGTGCCAGTAGTATCTTGCGGGGGAGCACAGATACG. Translated: CASSILRGSTDT. The entire CDR3 protein is CASSILRGSTDTQYF.

The table lists this clone with many counts. The CDR3 is cut off 3 residues early in the read; its end comes from the germline J gene. V and J are TRBV19 and TRBJ1-6; the match to TRBD1 covers 7 bases. Losses at the gene ends were 6 bases for V and 6 bases for J; bases not matched to a gene: 8. CDR1 and CDR2 from the germline V gene are LNHDA and SQIVND (reference sequence). This CDR3 has 15 residues. The CDR3 DNA, read in part, is TGTGCCAGTAGGGACAGGACGGGGCGTAATTCACCC. Its protein is CASRDRTGRNSP. The CDR3 as a whole reads CASRDRTGRNSPLHF.

This clone was detected ten times or more. Read coverage stops 3 residues before the CDR3 terminus; the germline J gene supplies the remainder. The chain carries TRBV30 and TRBJ1-1, with D unresolved. Germline V lookup: CDR1 GTSNPN, CDR2 SVGIG (reference sequence). The CDR3 loop spans 14 amino acids. The part of the CDR3 DNA that was read is TGTGCCTGGAGCTTTCAGGCTGAACAGCTAGAA. It yields the protein CAWSFQAEQLE. The entire CDR3 protein is CAWSFQAEQLEAFF.

This clone was observed at least ten times. Read coverage stops 3 residues before the CDR3 terminus; the germline J gene supplies the remainder. The sample has other DNA sequences that encode this CDR3 too. The J gene is TRBJ2-1, the V gene TRBV10-1; 9 positions match TRBD2. The CDR3 loop spans 14 amino acids. V lost 4 bases and J lost 6; bases outside the gene matches: 4. The V gene's germline CDR1 is WNHNN and CDR2 SYGVQD (reference sequence). CDR3 loop: CASSGASGINEQFF. CDR3 DNA, as far as it was read: TGCGCCAGCAGTGGAGCTAGCGGGATCAATGAG.

This clone appeared a few times. The CDR3 end lies 3 residues beyond the end of the read and is filled in from the germline J gene. The rearrangement links TRBV5-1 to TRBJ2-3; perhaps TRBD2 as D (6 bases). V was cut by 4 bases and J by 6 bases, with 18 bases left in between. CDR1 and CDR2 (germline): SGHRS, YFSETQ. The CDR3 length is 15 residues. The chain's CDR3 is CASSLELADGDTQYF. The sequenced part of the CDR3 DNA is TGCGCCAGCAGCCTCGAACTAGCCGATGGGGATACG.